This TCR beta chain is from a study of OX40 agonist ivuxolimab in advanced cancers. Study observations and caveats: The study observed clonal expansion of CD4+ and CD8+ blood T cells by week 6 at 0.1 to 3.0 mg/kg.

Assay used: immunoSEQ multiplex PCR; TCRdb lists only in-frame clones, some missing. The sample has under 70,000 clones, more than 80% seen once. The CDR3 totals 12 residues. Trimming pared 5 bases from V and 4 bases from J, leaving 8 bases between. Germline V lookup: CDR1 MGHDK, CDR2 SYGVNS. As regards this clone: No antigen is known for it.

This TCR came from an adult with an advanced solid tumor such as melanoma, head and neck, liver or kidney cancer. This chain uses TRBV25-1 with TRBJ1-2, with D maybe TRBD1 (6 bases). The sequences come from CD4+ or CD8+ T cells sorted from blood, collected in a trial of the OX40 agonist ivuxolimab. The CDR3 sequence: CASSTGTYGYTF. In DNA form, the CDR3 reads TGTGCCAGCAGTACAGGGACCTATGGCTACACCTTC.